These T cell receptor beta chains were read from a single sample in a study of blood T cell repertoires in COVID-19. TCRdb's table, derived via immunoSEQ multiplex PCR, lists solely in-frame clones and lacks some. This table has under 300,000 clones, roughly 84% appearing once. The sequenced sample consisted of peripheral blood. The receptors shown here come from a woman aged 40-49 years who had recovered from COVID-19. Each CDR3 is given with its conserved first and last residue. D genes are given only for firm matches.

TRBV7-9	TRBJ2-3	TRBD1	CASSPRATGTDTQYF
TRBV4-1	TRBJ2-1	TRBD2	CASSQVPVAGGPEQFF
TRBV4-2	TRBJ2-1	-	CASSQETAGEEQFF
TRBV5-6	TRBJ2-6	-	CASSLLRVLTF
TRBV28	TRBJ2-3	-	CASSPSGTLTDTQYF
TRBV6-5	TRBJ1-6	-	CASIMRQNNSPLHF
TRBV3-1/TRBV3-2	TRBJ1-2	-	CASSQPGPSVGYTF
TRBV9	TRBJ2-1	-	CASSVQDFTNEQFF
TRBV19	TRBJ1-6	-	CASSMWSGSYNSPLHF
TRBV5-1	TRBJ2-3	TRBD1	CASSLDSPGTGSDTQYF
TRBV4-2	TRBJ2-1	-	CASSQDWPYNEQFF
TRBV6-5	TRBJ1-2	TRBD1	CASRLTTGNYGYTF
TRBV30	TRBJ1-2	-	CAWMLLEVSRGYTF
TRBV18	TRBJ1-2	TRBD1	CASSPLPGQGDYGYTF
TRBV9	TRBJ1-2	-	CASSVDDKNYGYTF
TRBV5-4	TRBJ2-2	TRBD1	CASSLDRQGPGELFF
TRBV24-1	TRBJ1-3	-	CATSDPQGSGNTIYF
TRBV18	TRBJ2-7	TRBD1	CASSPDDRGRNYEQYF
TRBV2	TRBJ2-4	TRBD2	CASSTSGGGGNIQYF
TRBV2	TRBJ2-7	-	CASSAPATGSYEQYF
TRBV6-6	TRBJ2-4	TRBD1	CASSSGTGDKNIQYF
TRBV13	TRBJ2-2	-	CASKRGSFTGELFF
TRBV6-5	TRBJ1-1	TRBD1	CASTPDRAGTEAFF
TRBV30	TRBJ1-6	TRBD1	CAWRLTGQNSPLHF
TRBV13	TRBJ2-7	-	CASSLGGGEQYF
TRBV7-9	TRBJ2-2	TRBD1	CASSPGQGTPGELFF
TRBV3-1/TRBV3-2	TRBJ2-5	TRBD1	CASSHVGGSAETQYF
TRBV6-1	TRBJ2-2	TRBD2	CASSETSGGLNTGELFF
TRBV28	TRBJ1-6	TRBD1	CASSYDGQGGNSPLHF
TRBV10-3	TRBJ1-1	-	CAISEGGWDTEAFF
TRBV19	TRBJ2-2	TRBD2	CASTPPGLAGDGELFF
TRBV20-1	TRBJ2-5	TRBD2	CSASIGRGYQETQYF
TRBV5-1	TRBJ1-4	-	CASSLNADLNEKLFF
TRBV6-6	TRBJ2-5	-	CASTWQQTQYF
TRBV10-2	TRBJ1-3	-	CASSDQRPGNTIYF
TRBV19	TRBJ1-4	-	CASSANREMTVYSEKLFF
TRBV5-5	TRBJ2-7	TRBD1	CASSFARTGGYEQYF
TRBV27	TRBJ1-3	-	CASSLNPGSGNTIYF
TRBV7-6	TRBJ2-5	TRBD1	CASSLVRQGAFGETQYF
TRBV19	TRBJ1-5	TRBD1	CASSGQADSNQPQHF
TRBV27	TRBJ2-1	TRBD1	CASSVTGGSEQFF
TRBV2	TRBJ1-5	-	CASSQGANQPQHF
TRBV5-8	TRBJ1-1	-	CASSLPSVAFF
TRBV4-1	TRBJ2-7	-	CASSQDEEPPHYEQYF
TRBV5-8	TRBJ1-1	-	CASSLKNQGSGNTEAFF
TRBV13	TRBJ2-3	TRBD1	CASSLRGQYDYTQYF
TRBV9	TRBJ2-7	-	CASSVGPLGEQYF
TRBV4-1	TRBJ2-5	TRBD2	CASSQDRTSGGGETQYF
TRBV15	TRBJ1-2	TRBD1	CATSRDRGFNYGYTF
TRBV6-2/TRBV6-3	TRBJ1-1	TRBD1	CASSPDRAPSSTEAFF
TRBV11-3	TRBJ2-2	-	CASKLGGTGELFF
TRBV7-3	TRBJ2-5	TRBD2	CASSLFASGGNETQYF
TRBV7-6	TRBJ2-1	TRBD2	CASSLEGLVSGEQFF
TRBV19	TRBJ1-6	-	CASSIDKSAGGRLHF
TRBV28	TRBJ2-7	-	CASSLVTTGTRSEQYF